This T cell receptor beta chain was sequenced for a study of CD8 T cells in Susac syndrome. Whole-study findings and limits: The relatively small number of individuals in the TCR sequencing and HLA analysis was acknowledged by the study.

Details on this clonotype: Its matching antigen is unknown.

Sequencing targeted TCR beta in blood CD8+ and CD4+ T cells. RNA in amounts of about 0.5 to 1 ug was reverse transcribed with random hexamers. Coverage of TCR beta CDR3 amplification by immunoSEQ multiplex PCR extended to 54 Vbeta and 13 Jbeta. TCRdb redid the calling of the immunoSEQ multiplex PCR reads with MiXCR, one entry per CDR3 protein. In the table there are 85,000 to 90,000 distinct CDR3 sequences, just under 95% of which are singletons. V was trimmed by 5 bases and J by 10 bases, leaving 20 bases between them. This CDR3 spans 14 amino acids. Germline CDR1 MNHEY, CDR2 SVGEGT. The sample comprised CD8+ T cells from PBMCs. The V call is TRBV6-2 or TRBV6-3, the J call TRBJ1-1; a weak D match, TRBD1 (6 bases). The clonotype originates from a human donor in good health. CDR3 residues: CASSPFRDIVTAFF. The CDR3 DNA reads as TGTGCCAGCAGTCCCTTCCGGGACATCGTTACAGCTTTCTTT.